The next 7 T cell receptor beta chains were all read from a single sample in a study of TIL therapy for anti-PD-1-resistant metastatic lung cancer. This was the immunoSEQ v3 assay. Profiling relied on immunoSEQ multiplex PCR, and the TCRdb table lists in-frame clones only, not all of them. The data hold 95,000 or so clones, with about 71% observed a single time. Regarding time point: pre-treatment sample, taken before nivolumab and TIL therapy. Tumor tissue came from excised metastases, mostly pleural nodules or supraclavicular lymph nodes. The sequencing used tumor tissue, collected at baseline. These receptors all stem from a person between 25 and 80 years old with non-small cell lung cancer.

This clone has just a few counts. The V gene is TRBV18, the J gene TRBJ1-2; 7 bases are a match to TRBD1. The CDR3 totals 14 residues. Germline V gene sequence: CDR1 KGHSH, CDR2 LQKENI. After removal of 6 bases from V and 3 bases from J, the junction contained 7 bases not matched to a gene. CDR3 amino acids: CASSPDRDYYGYTF. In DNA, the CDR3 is TGTGCCAGCTCCCCAGACAGGGATTACTATGGCTACACCTTC.

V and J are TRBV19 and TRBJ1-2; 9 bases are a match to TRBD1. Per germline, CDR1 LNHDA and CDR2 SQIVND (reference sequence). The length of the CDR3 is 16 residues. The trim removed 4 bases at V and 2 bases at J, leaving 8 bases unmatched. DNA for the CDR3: TGTGCCAGTAGTAGCCGCCGGGACAGGGAGAACTATGGCTACACCTTC. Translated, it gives CASSSRRDRENYGYTF. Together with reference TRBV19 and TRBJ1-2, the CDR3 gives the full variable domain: DGGITQSPKYLFRKEGQNVTLSCEQNLNHDAMYWYRQDPGQGLRLIYYSQIVNDFQKGDIAEGYSVSREKKESFPLTVTSAQKNPTAFYLCASSSRRDRENYGYTFGSGTRLTVV.

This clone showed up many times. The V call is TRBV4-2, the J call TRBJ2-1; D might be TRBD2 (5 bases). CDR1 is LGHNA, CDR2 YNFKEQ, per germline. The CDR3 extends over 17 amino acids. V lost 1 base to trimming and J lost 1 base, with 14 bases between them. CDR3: CASSQARGSESYNEQFF. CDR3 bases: TGTGCCAGCAGCCAAGCCCGGGGAAGCGAATCCTACAATGAGCAGTTCTTC.

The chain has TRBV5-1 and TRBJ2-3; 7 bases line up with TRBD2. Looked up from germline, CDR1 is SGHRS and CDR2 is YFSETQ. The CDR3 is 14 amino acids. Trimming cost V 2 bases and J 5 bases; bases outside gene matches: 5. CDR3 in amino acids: CASSFRRELDTQYF. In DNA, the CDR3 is TGCGCCAGCAGCTTTAGGCGGGAGTTAGATACGCAGTATTTT.

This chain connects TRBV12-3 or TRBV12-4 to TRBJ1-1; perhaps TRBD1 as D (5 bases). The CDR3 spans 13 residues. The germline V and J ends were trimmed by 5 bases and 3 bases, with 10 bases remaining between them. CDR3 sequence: CASSPGHHTEAFF. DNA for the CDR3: TGTGCCAGCAGTCCAGGACATCACACTGAAGCTTTCTTT.

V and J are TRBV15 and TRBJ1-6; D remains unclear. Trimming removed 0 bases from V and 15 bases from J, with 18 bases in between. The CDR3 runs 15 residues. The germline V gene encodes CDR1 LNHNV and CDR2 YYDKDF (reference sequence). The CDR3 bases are TGTGCCACCAGCAGAGATTATAACCCTGCTGGATACCTCCACTTT. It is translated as CATSRDYNPAGYLHF. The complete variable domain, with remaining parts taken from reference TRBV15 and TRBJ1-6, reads DAMVIQNPRYQVTQFGKPVTLSCSQTLNHNVMYWYQQKSSQAPKLLFHYYDKDFNNEADTPDNFQSRRPNTSFCFLDIRSPGLGDTAMYLCATSRDYNPAGYLHFGNGTRLTVT.

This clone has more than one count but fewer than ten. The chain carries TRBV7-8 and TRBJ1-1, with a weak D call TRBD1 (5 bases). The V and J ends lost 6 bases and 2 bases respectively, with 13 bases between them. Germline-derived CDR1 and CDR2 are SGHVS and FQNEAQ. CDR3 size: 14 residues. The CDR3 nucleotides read TGTGCCAGCAGACGAGACAGCGGTAACACTGAAGCTTTCTTT. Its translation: CASRRDSGNTEAFF.